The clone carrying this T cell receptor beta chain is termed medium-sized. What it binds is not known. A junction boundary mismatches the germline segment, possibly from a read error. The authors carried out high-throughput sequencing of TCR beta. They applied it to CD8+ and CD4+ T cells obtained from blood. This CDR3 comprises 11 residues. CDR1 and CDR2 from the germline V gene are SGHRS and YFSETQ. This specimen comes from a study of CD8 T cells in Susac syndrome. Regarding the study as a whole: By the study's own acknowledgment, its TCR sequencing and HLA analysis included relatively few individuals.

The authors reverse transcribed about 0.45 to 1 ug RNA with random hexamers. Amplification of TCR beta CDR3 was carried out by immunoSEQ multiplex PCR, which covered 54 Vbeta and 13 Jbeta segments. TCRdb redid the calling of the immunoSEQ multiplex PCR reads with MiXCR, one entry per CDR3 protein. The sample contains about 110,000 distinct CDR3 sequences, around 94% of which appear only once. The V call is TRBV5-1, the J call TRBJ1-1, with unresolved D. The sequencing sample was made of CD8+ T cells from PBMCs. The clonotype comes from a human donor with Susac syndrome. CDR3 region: CASSLGTEAFF. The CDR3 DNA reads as TGTGCCAGCAGCTTGGGCACTGAAGCTTTCTTT.